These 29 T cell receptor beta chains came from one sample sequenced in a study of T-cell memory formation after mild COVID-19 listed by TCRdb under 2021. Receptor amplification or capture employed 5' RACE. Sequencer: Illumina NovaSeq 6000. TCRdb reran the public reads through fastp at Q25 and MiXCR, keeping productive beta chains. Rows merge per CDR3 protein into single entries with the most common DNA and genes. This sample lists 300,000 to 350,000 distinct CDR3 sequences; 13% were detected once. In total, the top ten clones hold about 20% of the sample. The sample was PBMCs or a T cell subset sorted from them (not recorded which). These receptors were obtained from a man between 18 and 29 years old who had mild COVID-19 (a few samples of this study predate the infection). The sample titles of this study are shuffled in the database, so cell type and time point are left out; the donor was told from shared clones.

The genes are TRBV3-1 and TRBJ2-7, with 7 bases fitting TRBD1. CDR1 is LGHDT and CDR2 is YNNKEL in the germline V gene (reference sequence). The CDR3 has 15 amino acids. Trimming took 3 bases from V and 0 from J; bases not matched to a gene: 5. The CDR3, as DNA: TGTGCCAGCAGCCACAATGGGGACAGCTCCTACGAGCAGTACTTC. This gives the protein CASSHNGDSSYEQYF.

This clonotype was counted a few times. Here the CDR3 DNA reads TGTGCCAGCAGCGTAGTGGGGGAAAACAATGAGCAGTTCTTC. Its translation: CASSVVGENNEQFF. The chain has TRBV9 and TRBJ2-1; the D call may be TRBD1 or TRBD2 (5 bases each). Germline CDR1 reads SGDLS; CDR2 reads YYNGEE. V lost 0 bases to trimming and J lost 5 bases, with 9 bases between them. The CDR3 spans 14 residues. Based on the CDR3 plus reference TRBV9 and TRBJ2-1, the full variable domain is DSGVTQTPKHLITATGQRVTLRCSPRSGDLSVYWYQQSLDQGLQFLIQYYNGEERAKGNILERFSAQQFPDLHSELNLSSLELGDSALYFCASSVVGENNEQFFGPGTRLTVL.

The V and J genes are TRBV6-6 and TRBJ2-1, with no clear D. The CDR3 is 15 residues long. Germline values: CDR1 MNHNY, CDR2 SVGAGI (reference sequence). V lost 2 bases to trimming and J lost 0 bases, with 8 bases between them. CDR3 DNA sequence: TGTGCCAGCAGTTACGAGGCGAGCTCCTACAATGAGCAGTTCTTC. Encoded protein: CASSYEASSYNEQFF.

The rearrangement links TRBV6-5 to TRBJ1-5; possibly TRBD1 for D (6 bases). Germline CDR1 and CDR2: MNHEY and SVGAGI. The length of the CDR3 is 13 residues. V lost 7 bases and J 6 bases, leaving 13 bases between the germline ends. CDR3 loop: CASKGGRGQPQHF. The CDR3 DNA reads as TGTGCCAGCAAAGGGGGTAGGGGTCAGCCCCAGCATTTT.

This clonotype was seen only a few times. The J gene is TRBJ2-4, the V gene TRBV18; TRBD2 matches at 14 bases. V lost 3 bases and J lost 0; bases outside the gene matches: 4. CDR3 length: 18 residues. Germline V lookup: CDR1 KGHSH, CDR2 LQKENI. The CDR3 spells CASSPGLAGDLAKNIQYF. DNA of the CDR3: TGTGCCAGCTCACCGGGACTAGCGGGGGACTTAGCCAAAAACATTCAGTACTTC. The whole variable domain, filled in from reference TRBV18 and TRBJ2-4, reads NAGVMQNPRHLVRRRGQEARLRCSPMKGHSHVYWYRQLPEEGLKFMVYLQKENIIDESGMPKERFSAEFPKEGPSILRIQQVVRGDSAAYFCASSPGLAGDLAKNIQYFGAGTRLSVL.

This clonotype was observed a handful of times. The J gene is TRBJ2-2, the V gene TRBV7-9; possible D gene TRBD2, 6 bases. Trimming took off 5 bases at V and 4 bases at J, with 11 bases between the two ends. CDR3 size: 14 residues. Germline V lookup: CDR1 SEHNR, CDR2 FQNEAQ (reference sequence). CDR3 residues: CASSPSGGTGELFF. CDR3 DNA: TGTGCCAGCAGCCCTTCCGGGGGCACCGGGGAGCTGTTTTTT. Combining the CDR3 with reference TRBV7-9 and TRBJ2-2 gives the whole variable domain DTGVSQNPRHKITKRGQNVTFRCDPISEHNRLYWYRQTLGQGPEFLTYFQNEAQLEKSRLLSDRFSAERPKGSFSTLEIQRTEQGDSAMYLCASSPSGGTGELFFGEGSRLTVL.

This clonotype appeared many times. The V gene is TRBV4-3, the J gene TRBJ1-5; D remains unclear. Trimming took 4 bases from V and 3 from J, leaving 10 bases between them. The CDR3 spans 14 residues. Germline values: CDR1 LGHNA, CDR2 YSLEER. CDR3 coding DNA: TGCGCCAGCAGCCCAGGTTGGCTCAATCAGCCCCAGCATTTT. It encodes CASSPGWLNQPQHF.

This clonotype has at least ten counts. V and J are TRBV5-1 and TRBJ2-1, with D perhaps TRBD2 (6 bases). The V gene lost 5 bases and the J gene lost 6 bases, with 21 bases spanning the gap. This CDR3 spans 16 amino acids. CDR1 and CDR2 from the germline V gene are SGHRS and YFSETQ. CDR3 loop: CASRNPGTPRPNEQFF. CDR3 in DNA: TGCGCCAGCAGGAATCCCGGGACTCCCCGCCCCAATGAGCAGTTCTTC. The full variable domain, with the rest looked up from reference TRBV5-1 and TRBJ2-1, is KAGVTQTPRYLIKTRGQQVTLSCSPISGHRSVSWYQQTPGQGLQFLFEYFSETQRNKGNFPGRFSGRQFSNSRSEMNVSTLELGDSALYLCASRNPGTPRPNEQFFGPGTRLTVL.

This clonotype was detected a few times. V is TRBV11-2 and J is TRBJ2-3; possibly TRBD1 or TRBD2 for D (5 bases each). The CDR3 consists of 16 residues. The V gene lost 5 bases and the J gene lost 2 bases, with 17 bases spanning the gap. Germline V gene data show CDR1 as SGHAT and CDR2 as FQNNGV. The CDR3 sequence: CASSVGWGPPTDTQYF. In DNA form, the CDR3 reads TGTGCCAGCAGCGTCGGGTGGGGACCACCCACAGATACGCAGTATTTT.

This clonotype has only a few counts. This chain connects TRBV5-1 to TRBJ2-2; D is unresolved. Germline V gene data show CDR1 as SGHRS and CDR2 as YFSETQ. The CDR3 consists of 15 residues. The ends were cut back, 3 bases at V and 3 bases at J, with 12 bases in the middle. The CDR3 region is CASSSTLEYTGELFF. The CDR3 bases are TGCGCCAGCAGCTCCACCCTTGAATACACCGGGGAGCTGTTTTTT.

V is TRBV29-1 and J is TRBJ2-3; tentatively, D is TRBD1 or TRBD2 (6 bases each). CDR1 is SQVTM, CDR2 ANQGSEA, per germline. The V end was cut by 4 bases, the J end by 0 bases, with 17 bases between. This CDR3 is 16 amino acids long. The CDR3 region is CSVVGGARGSTDTQYF. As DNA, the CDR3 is TGCAGCGTTGTGGGAGGCGCAAGGGGGAGCACAGATACGCAGTATTTT.

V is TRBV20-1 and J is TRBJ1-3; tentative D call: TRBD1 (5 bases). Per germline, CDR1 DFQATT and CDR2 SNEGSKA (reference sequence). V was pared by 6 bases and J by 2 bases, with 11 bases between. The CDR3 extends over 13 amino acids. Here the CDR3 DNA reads TGCAGTGCCTACGGAGGGGCTGGAAACACCATATATTTT. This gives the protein CSAYGGAGNTIYF.

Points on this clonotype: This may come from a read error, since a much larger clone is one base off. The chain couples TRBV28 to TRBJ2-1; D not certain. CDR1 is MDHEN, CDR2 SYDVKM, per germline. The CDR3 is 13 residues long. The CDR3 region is CASRRWTVNEQLF. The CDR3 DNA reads TGTGCCAGCAGACGTTGGACGGTCAATGAGCAGTTATTC.

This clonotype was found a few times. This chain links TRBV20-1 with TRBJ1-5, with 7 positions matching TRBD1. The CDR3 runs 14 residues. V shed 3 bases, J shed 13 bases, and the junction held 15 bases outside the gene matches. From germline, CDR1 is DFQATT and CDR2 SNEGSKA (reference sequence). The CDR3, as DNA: TGCAGTGCTAGGGGGGACAGCCAATCCAGGATTCAGCATTTT. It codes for CSARGDSQSRIQHF.

The CDR3 nucleotides are TGTGCCACGGGTGGAGGGACAGGGGCGCAAGATACGCAGTATTTT. It encodes CATGGGTGAQDTQYF. The chain joins TRBV2 to TRBJ2-3; 10 bases are shared with TRBD1. Germline values: CDR1 SNHLY, CDR2 FYNNEI. Trimming took 10 bases from V and 5 from J; bases not matched to a gene: 12. The CDR3 has 15 amino acids.

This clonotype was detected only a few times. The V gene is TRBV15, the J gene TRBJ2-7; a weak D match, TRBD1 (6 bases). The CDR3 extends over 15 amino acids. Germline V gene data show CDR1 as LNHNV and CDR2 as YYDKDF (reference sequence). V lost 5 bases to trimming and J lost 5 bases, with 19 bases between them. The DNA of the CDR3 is TGTGCCACCAGCGTAACAAACAGGGACCTCAACGAGCAGTACTTC. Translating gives CATSVTNRDLNEQYF.

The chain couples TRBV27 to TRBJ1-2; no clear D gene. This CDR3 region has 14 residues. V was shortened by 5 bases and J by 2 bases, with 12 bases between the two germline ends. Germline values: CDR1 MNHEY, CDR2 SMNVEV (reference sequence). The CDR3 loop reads CASSPRGSNYGYTF. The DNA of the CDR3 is TGTGCCAGCAGTCCCAGAGGATCAAACTATGGCTACACCTTC.

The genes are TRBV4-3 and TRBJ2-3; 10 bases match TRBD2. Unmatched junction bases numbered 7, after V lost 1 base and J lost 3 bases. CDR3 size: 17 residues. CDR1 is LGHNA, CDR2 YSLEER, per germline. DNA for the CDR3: TGCGCCAGCAGCCAAGGTCCCAGGACTAGCGGTACAGATACGCAGTATTTT. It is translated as CASSQGPRTSGTDTQYF.

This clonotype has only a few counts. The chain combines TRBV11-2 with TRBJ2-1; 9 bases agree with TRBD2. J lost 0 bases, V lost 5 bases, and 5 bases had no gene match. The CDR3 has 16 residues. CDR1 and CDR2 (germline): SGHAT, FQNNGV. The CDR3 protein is CASSLSGGNSYNEQFF. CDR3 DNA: TGTGCCAGCAGCCTGAGCGGGGGGAACTCCTACAATGAGCAGTTCTTC.

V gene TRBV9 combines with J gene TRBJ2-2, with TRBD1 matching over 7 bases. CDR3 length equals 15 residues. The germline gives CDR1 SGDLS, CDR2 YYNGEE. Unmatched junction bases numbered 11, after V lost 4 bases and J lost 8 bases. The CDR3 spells CASSPRDSPRGELFF. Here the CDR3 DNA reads TGTGCCAGCAGCCCCCGGGACAGTCCTAGGGGGGAGCTGTTTTTT.

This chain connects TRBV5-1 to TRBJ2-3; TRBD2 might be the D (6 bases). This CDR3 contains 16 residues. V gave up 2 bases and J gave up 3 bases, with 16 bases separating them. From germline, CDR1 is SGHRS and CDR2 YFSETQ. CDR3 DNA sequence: TGCGCCAGCAGCTTACGCGGGGCTGTAATAACAGATACGCAGTATTTT. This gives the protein CASSLRGAVITDTQYF. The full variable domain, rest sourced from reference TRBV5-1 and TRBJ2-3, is KAGVTQTPRYLIKTRGQQVTLSCSPISGHRSVSWYQQTPGQGLQFLFEYFSETQRNKGNFPGRFSGRQFSNSRSEMNVSTLELGDSALYLCASSLRGAVITDTQYFGPGTRLTVL.

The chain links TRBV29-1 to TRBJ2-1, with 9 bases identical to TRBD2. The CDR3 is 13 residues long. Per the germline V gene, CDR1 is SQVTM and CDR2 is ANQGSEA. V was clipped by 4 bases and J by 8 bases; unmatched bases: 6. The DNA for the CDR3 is TGCAGCGTTGGTAGCGGGGGCCGGGATGAGCAGTTCTTC. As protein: CSVGSGGRDEQFF.

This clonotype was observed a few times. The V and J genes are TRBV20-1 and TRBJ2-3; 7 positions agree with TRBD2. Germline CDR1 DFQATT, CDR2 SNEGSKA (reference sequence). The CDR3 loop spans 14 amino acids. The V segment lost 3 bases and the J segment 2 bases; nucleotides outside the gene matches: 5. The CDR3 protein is CSASRGGNTDTQYF. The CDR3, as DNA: TGCAGTGCTAGTCGCGGGGGTAACACAGATACGCAGTATTTT.

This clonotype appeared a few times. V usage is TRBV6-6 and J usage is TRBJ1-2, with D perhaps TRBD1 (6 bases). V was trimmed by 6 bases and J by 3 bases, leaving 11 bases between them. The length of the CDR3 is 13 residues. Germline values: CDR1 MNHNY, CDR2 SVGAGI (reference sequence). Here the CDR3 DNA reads TGTGCCAGCAGCGTGGACAGACACTATGGCTACACCTTC. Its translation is CASSVDRHYGYTF.

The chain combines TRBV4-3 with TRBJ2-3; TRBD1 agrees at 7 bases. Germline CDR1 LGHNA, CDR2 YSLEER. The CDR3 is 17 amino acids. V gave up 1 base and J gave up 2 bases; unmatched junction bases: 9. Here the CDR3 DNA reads TGCGCCAGCAGCCAAGGGAACAGGGGAACTTACACAGATACGCAGTATTTT. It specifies CASSQGNRGTYTDTQYF.

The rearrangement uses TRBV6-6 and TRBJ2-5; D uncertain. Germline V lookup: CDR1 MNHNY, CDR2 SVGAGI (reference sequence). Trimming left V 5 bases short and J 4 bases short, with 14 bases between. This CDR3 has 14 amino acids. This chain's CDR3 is CASSDAPAGETQYF. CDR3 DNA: TGTGCCAGCAGTGATGCCCCCGCCGGAGAGACCCAGTACTTC.

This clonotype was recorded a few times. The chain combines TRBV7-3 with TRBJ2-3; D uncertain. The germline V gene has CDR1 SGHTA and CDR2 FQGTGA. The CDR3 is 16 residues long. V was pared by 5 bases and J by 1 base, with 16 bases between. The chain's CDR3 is CASSPTLDRGTDTQYF. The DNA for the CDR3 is TGTGCCAGCAGCCCAACCTTGGATCGGGGCACAGATACGCAGTATTTT. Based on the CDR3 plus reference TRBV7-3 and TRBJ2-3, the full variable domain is GAGVSQTPSNKVTEKGKYVELRCDPISGHTALYWYRQSLGQGPEFLIYFQGTGAADDSGLPNDRFFAVRPEGSVSTLKIQRTERGDSAVYLCASSPTLDRGTDTQYFGPGTRLTVL.

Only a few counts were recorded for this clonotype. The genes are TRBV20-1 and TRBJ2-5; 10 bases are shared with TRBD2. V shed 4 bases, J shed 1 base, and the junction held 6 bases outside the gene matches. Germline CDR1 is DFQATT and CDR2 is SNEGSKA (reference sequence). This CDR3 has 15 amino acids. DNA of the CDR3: TGCAGTGCTATTAAACTAGCGGGGTCCCAAGAGACCCAGTACTTC. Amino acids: CSAIKLAGSQETQYF.

This CDR3 is CASSLVPGEGTDTQYF. In DNA form, the CDR3 reads TGTGCCAGCAGTTTAGTTCCCGGGGAAGGCACAGATACGCAGTATTTT. The J gene is TRBJ2-3, the V gene TRBV28; tentative D call: TRBD2 (5 bases). Per the germline V gene, CDR1 is MDHEN and CDR2 is SYDVKM. The CDR3 extends over 16 amino acids. V was pared by 2 bases and J by 1 base, with 13 bases between.